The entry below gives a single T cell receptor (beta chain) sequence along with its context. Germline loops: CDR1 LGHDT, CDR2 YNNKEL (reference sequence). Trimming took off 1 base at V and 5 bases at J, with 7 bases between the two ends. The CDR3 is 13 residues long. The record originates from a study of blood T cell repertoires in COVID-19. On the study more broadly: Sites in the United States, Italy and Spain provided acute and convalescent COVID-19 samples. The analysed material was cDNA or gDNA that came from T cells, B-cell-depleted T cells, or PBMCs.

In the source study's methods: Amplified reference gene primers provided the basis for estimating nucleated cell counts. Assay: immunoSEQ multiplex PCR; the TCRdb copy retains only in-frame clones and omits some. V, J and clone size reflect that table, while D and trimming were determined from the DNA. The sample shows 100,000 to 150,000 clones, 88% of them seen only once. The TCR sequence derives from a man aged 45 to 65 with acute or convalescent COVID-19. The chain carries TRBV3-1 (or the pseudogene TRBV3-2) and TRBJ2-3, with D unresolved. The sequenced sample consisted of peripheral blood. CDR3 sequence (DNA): TGTGCCAGCAGCCAAGGTCGCGGAGATACGCAGTATTTT. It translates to CASSQGRGDTQYF.